Following are 27 T cell receptor beta chains from one sample sequenced in a study of blood T cells in healthy people across ages. The use of a sample-barcoded 5' primer and a J-beta primer mix characterized a second PCR of about 7 to 12 cycles. TCRdb re-called the 5' RACE reads through MiXCR, storing one row per CDR3 protein. The repertoire has 750,000 to 950,000 distinct CDR3 sequences, 50% to 65% of them found once; the top ten carry approximately 40%. The sequenced sample was blood. The receptors originated from an older man in good health.

This clonotype was found a few times. V gene TRBV29-1 combines with J gene TRBJ1-2; D unclear. Germline loops: CDR1 SQVTM, CDR2 ANQGSEA. V lost 2 bases to trimming and J lost 2 bases, with 18 bases between them. The CDR3 is made up of 16 amino acids. CDR3 protein: CSVEQGVGPLNYGYTF. CDR3 coding DNA: TGCAGCGTTGAACAAGGAGTTGGGCCCCTCAACTATGGCTACACCTTC.

The V gene is TRBV24-1, the J gene TRBJ2-5; 13 nucleotides agree with TRBD2. Germline CDR1 and CDR2: KGHDR and SFDVKD. This CDR3 is 15 amino acids long. V lost 7 bases and J lost 11; bases outside the gene matches: 12. Here the CDR3 reads CATRPTSGRVNEQYF. Here the CDR3 DNA reads TGTGCCACCAGGCCTACTAGCGGGAGGGTCAATGAGCAGTACTTC.

The CDR3 region has the DNA TGTGCCATCAGGGACGGGACTAGCGGGACAAATGAGCAGTTCTTC. This encodes CAIRDGTSGTNEQFF. The chain uses TRBV10-3 and TRBJ2-1; 13 nucleotides line up with TRBD2. CDR1 and CDR2 (germline): ENHRY, SYGVKD. V shed 6 bases, J shed 7 bases, and the junction held 6 bases outside the gene matches. The length of the CDR3 is 15 residues.

The J gene is TRBJ1-2, the V gene TRBV20-1; D is perhaps TRBD1 (6 bases). The V end lost 0 bases, the J end lost 5 bases, and 16 bases lay between the germline ends. Looked up from germline, CDR1 is DFQATT and CDR2 is SNEGSKA (reference sequence). The CDR3 totals 15 residues. This CDR3 reads CSARDPTGPHYGYTF. CDR3 coding DNA: TGCAGTGCTAGAGACCCTACAGGGCCTCATTATGGCTACACCTTC.

V is TRBV4-2 and J is TRBJ2-7; the match to TRBD2 covers 9 bases. The CDR3 has 17 residues. With V trimmed by 1 base and J by 0 bases, 7 bases remained unmatched. Germline V CDR1 and CDR2: LGHNA, YNFKEQ. The chain's CDR3 is CASSQGGSGSNSYEQYF. The CDR3 coding sequence is TGTGCCAGCAGCCAAGGTGGTAGCGGGAGCAACTCCTACGAGCAGTACTTC.

The chain employs TRBV2 and TRBJ2-5, with 8 bases lining up with TRBD2. With the DNA end fitting TRBJ2-7 better, the J assignment may be wrong. This CDR3 is built from 14 residues. Germline V gene data show CDR1 as SNHLY and CDR2 as FYNNEI. The CDR3 sequence: CASSVLGLVGEQYF. In nucleotides, the CDR3 is TGTGCCAGCAGCGTGCTGGGACTAGTGGGCGAGCAGTACTTC.

The J gene is TRBJ2-3, the V gene TRBV6-1, with D perhaps TRBD1 (6 bases). Germline V gene data show CDR1 as MNHNS and CDR2 as SASEGT. V lost 6 bases, J lost 3 bases, and 10 bases lay in between. The CDR3 totals 13 residues. The CDR3 sequence: CASRITGTDTQYF. The CDR3, as DNA: TGTGCCAGCAGAATAACAGGGACAGATACGCAGTATTTT.

The chain joins TRBV7-3 to TRBJ2-1; the match to TRBD2 covers 10 bases. From germline, CDR1 is SGHTA and CDR2 FQGTGA. The V segment lost 1 base and the J segment 7 bases; nucleotides outside the gene matches: 7. The CDR3 is 16 residues long. This CDR3 reads CASSLSSSGSVNEQFF. CDR3 sequence (DNA): TGTGCCAGCAGCTTAAGTTCTAGCGGGAGCGTGAATGAGCAGTTCTTC.

J is TRBJ1-2 and V is TRBV12-3 or TRBV12-4; the match to TRBD1 covers 8 bases. V trimming: 5 bases; J trimming: 3 bases; junction bases outside the gene matches: 5. This CDR3 contains 14 residues. CDR3 nucleotide sequence: TGTGCCAGCAGTCCTCCAGGGGGCCACTATGGCTACACCTTC. Protein: CASSPPGGHYGYTF.

The CDR3 spells CASRETGNQPQHF. CDR3 DNA sequence: TGTGCCAGCAGGGAAACGGGAAATCAGCCCCAGCATTTT. V is TRBV2 and J is TRBJ1-5; D unclear. This CDR3 comprises 13 residues. Between the trimmed V and J ends, which lost 6 bases and 4 bases, there was a span of 10 bases. Germline V lookup: CDR1 SNHLY, CDR2 FYNNEI.

The genes are TRBV24-1 and TRBJ2-7, with 7 positions matching TRBD1. From germline, CDR1 is KGHDR and CDR2 SFDVKD. This CDR3 has 14 amino acids. V shed 4 bases, J shed 0 bases, and the junction held 2 bases outside the gene matches. The CDR3 nucleotides are TGTGCCACCAGTGAAGGGACAGCCTCCTACGAGCAGTACTTC. Protein: CATSEGTASYEQYF.

The chain uses TRBV7-2 and TRBJ2-4, with D unclear. The V end was cut by 5 bases, the J end by 6 bases, with 11 bases between. CDR1 and CDR2 from the germline V gene are SGHTA and FQGNSA. The CDR3 runs to 13 residues. In DNA, the CDR3 is TGTGCCAGCAGCCTGGGGTTTCGAAACATTCAGTACTTC. Amino acids: CASSLGFRNIQYF.

The chain joins TRBV27 to TRBJ2-5; D is tentatively TRBD1 or TRBD2 (6 bases each). In germline, CDR1 is MNHEY, CDR2 SMNVEV (reference sequence). The V end lost 4 bases, the J end lost 4 bases, and 13 bases lay between the germline ends. The CDR3 contains 14 residues. CDR3 protein: CASSSLSGAETQYF. CDR3 in DNA: TGTGCCAGCAGTTCCTTATCGGGGGCAGAGACCCAGTACTTC.

This clonotype has only one observation. The chain recombines TRBV18 with TRBJ2-6; D is possibly TRBD1 (6 bases). Trimming removed 2 bases from V and 3 bases from J, with 8 bases in between. Germline CDR1 reads KGHSH; CDR2 reads LQKENI. The CDR3 covers 15 residues. The CDR3, as DNA: TGTGCCAGCTCACCATCGACAGGTGGGGCCAACGTCCTGACTTTC. Protein sequence: CASSPSTGGANVLTF.

This clonotype was observed a handful of times. V and J are TRBV20-1 and TRBJ2-1; weak D call: TRBD2 (6 bases). The germline V gene has CDR1 DFQATT and CDR2 SNEGSKA (reference sequence). The germline V and J ends were trimmed by 3 bases and 2 bases, with 8 bases remaining between them. The CDR3 consists of 13 residues. This chain's CDR3 is CSARGLTYNEQFF. The CDR3 DNA reads TGCAGTGCTAGGGGACTCACCTACAATGAGCAGTTCTTC.

Only a few counts were recorded for this clonotype. This chain uses TRBV5-1 with TRBJ2-1; 8 bases agree with TRBD2. The V and J ends lost 4 bases and 5 bases, in that order; junction bases with no gene match: 8. This CDR3 comprises 15 residues. Germline V CDR1 and CDR2: SGHRS, YFSETQ. CDR3 loop: CASSELAGLNNEQFF. CDR3 DNA: TGCGCCAGCAGCGAGTTAGCGGGACTGAACAATGAGCAGTTCTTC.

Ten or more counts support this clonotype. The chain couples TRBV29-1 to TRBJ2-5; D remains unclear. The CDR3 consists of 10 residues. Deletions cut 1 base from V and 4 bases from J, with 1 base between. Germline V gene sequence: CDR1 SQVTM, CDR2 ANQGSEA. The DNA for the CDR3 is TGCAGCGTTGAAGGAGAGACCCAGTACTTC. Protein product: CSVEGETQYF.

The rearrangement uses TRBV2 and TRBJ2-1; a possible D gene is TRBD1 (5 bases). Germline CDR1 reads SNHLY; CDR2 reads FYNNEI. The CDR3 length is 16 residues. V lost 6 bases, J lost 6 bases, and 21 bases lay in between. The CDR3 sequence: CASRLMGQGRGNEQFF. In DNA form, the CDR3 reads TGTGCCAGCAGACTGATGGGCCAGGGAAGGGGCAATGAGCAGTTCTTC. Together with reference TRBV2 and TRBJ2-1, the CDR3 gives the full variable domain: EPEVTQTPSHQVTQMGQEVILRCVPISNHLYFYWYRQILGQKVEFLVSFYNNEISEKSEIFDDQFSVERPDGSNFTLKIRSTKLEDSAMYFCASRLMGQGRGNEQFFGPGTRLTVL.

The CDR3 sequence: CASSYDRSDTQYF. The CDR3, as DNA: TGCGCCAGCAGTTACGACAGATCAGATACGCAGTATTTT. This chain uses TRBV5-1 with TRBJ2-3; a weak D match, TRBD1 (5 bases). Deletions cut 5 bases from V and 4 bases from J, with 11 bases between. Germline V gene data show CDR1 as SGHRS and CDR2 as YFSETQ. The CDR3 consists of 13 residues.

This clonotype has just a few counts. The chain joins TRBV4-2 to TRBJ1-1; no clear D gene. V lost 0 bases to trimming and J lost 6 bases, with 17 bases between them. The germline gives CDR1 LGHNA, CDR2 YNFKEQ. This CDR3 spans 16 amino acids. The CDR3 spells CASSQELQDGRSEAFF. CDR3 bases: TGTGCCAGCAGCCAAGAATTGCAGGACGGACGTTCTGAAGCTTTCTTT.

This clonotype has only a few counts. The chain uses TRBV4-2 and TRBJ2-7; 7 bases line up with TRBD2. The CDR3 covers 14 residues. Trimming at V came to 2 bases and at J to 2 bases, leaving 3 bases not matched to a gene. Germline loops: CDR1 LGHNA, CDR2 YNFKEQ. In nucleotides, the CDR3 is TGTGCCAGCAGCCAAACTAGCGCGACCTACGAGCAGTACTTC. Amino acid sequence: CASSQTSATYEQYF.

This chain links TRBV20-1 with TRBJ1-4, with unresolved D. The CDR3 extends over 13 amino acids. The germline CDR1 and CDR2 sequences are DFQATT and SNEGSKA (reference sequence). V gave up 3 bases and J gave up 0 bases, with 5 bases separating them. DNA for the CDR3: TGCAGTGCTAGCGGCACAACTAATGAAAAACTGTTTTTT. This encodes CSASGTTNEKLFF.

The chain uses TRBV28 and TRBJ1-1; D gene ambiguous. The CDR3 spans 15 residues. From germline, CDR1 is MDHEN and CDR2 SYDVKM. The germline V and J ends were trimmed by 5 bases and 1 base, with 14 bases remaining between them. The CDR3 spells CASSHHRKANTEAFF. As DNA, the CDR3 is TGTGCCAGCAGTCACCACAGAAAGGCGAACACTGAAGCTTTCTTT.

V usage is TRBV10-1 and J usage is TRBJ2-3; D is possibly TRBD1 or TRBD2 (6 bases each). Germline lookup yields CDR1 WNHNN and CDR2 SYGVQD (reference sequence). The CDR3 covers 12 residues. V dropped 8 bases and J dropped 14 bases, with 20 bases sitting between them. The CDR3 here is CASGGPSGYAYF. The CDR3 bases are TGCGCCAGCGGGGGGCCCTCGGGATACGCGTATTTT.

This rearrangement joins TRBV6-5 to TRBJ2-3; 7 bases match TRBD2. V shed 4 bases and J 0 bases; nucleotides not matched to a gene: 13. This CDR3 has 18 amino acids. The germline CDR1 and CDR2 sequences are MNHEY and SVGAGI. The CDR3 protein is CASSSRTLKRDSTDTQYF. The CDR3 DNA sequence: TGTGCCAGCAGTTCGAGAACACTTAAGCGGGATAGCACAGATACGCAGTATTTT.

J is TRBJ2-1 and V is TRBV5-1, with 7 bases fitting TRBD2. V dropped 5 bases and J dropped 3; count of bases not matched to a gene: 5. Germline values: CDR1 SGHRS, CDR2 YFSETQ. This CDR3 is built from 14 residues. The DNA of the CDR3 is TGCGCCAGCAGGGAGGGACTACTCTACAATGAGCAGTTCTTC. This sequence encodes CASREGLLYNEQFF. Complete variable domain (other parts from reference TRBV5-1 and TRBJ2-1): KAGVTQTPRYLIKTRGQQVTLSCSPISGHRSVSWYQQTPGQGLQFLFEYFSETQRNKGNFPGRFSGRQFSNSRSEMNVSTLELGDSALYLCASREGLLYNEQFFGPGTRLTVL.

This clonotype was picked up a small number of times. The CDR3 sequence: CAISDGPHYGYTF. DNA of the CDR3: TGTGCCATCAGTGACGGGCCCCACTATGGCTACACCTTC. The chain uses TRBV10-3 and TRBJ1-2; no clear D. The germline V gene encodes CDR1 ENHRY and CDR2 SYGVKD. The V gene lost 3 bases and the J gene lost 3 bases, with 8 bases spanning the gap. The CDR3 extends over 13 amino acids.